This TCR beta chain was recovered during a study of CD8+CD57+ T cells in acquired aplastic anemia. Patients chosen for sequencing had shown CD8+CD57+ cell expansion by flow cytometry. Genomic DNA acted as the template from which TCR beta VDJ combination and CDR3 sequence profiling were carried out. TCRdb itself ran the reads through MiXCR, one entry per CDR3 protein. This repertoire shows 310,000 or so distinct CDR3 sequences, roughly 61% found once; its top ten account for around 1.2%. V dropped 6 bases and J dropped 8 bases, with 11 bases sitting between them. CDR1 LNHDA and CDR2 SQIVND come from the germline V gene (reference sequence). CDR3 length equals 12 residues.

This TCR derives from a human donor with aplastic anemia. Sequencing used sorted CD4+, CD8+, or CD8+CD57+ T cells (not recorded which) from PBMCs. J is TRBJ2-1 and V is TRBV19; no firm D call. The CDR3 DNA sequence: TGTGCCAGTAGCTCACTTTGGGATGAGCAGTTCTTC. Its translation: CASSSLWDEQFF.